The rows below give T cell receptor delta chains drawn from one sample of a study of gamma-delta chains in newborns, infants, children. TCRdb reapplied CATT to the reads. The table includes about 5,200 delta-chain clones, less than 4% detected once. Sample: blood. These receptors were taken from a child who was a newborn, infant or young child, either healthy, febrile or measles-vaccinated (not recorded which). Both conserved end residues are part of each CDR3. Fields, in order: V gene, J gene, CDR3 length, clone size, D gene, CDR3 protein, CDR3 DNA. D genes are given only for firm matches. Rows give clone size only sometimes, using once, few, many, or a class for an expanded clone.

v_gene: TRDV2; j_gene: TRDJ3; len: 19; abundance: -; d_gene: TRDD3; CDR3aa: CACDTLGDTRAWDTRQMFF; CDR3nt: TGTGCCTGTGACACCCTGGGGGATACCCGAGCCTGGGACACCCGACAGATGTTTTTC
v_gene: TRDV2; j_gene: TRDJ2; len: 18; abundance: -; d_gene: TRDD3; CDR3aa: CACDTVWGTPALTAQPFF; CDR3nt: TGTGCCTGTGACACCGTCTGGGGGACTCCCGCTTTGACAGCACAACCCTTCTTT
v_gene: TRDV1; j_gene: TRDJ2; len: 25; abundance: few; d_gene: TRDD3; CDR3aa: CALGDLPMVGYWGIPPPPLTAQLFF; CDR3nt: TGTGCTCTTGGGGACCTTCCTATGGTCGGTTACTGGGGGATACCCCCTCCTCCTTTGACAGCACAACTCTTCTTT
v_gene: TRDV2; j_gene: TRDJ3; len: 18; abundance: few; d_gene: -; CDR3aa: CACDTVWGLSWDTRQMFF; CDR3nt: TGTGCCTGTGACACCGTTTGGGGGCTCTCCTGGGACACCCGACAGATGTTTTTC
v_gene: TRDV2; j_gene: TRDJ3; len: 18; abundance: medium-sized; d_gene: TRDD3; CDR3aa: CACDTWGYGSWDTRQMFF; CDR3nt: TGTGCCTGTGACACCTGGGGATACGGCTCCTGGGACACCCGACAGATGTTTTTC
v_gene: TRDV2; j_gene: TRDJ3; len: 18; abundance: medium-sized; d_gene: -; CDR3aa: CACDTGWASSWDTRQMFF; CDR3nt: TGTGCCTGTGACACCGGCTGGGCGAGCTCCTGGGACACCCGACAGATGTTTTTC
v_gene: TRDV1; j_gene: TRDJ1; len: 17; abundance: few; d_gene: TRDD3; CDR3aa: CALGKRLLGDYTDKLIF; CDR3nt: TGCGCTCTTGGGAAGAGGCTACTGGGGGACTACACCGATAAACTCATCTTT
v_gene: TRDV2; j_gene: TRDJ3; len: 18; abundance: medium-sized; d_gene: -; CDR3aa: CACDGLLGLLPDTRQMFF; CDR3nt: TGTGCCTGTGACGGACTACTGGGTCTCCTTCCCGACACCCGACAGATGTTTTTC
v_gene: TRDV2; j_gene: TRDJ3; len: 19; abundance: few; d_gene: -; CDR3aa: CACDTAGGRPSWDTRQMFF; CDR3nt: TGTGCCTGTGACACCGCGGGGGGGAGACCTTCCTGGGACACCCGACAGATGTTTTTC
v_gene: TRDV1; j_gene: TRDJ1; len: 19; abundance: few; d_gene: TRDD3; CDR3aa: CALGELPYWGIRDTDKLIF; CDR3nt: TGTGCTCTTGGGGAACTTCCGTACTGGGGGATTAGGGACACCGATAAACTCATCTTT
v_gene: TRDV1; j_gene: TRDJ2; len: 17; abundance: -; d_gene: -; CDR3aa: CALGELFLLGETAQLFF; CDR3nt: TGTGCTCTTGGGGAACTCTTCCTACTGGGGGAGACAGCACAACTCTTCTTT
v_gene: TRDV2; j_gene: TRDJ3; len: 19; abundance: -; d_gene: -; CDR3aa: CACDPIGAAKSWDTRQMFF; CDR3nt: TGTGCCTGCGACCCCATAGGGGCGGCGAAGTCCTGGGACACCCGACAGATGTTTTTC
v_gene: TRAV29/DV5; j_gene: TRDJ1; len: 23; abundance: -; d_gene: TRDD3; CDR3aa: CAASAGPGRRRTGGDHHTDKLIF; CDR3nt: TGTGCAGCAAGCGCGGGGCCTGGCCGCCGCCGTACTGGGGGAGACCATCACACCGATAAACTCATCTTT
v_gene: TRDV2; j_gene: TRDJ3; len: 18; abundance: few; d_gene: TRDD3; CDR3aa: CACDTLGDTSWDTRQMFF; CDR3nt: TGTGCCTGTGACACACTGGGGGATACCTCCTGGGACACCCGACAGATGTTTTTC
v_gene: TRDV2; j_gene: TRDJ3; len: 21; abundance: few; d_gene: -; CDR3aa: CACDPIRRTYDPSWDTRQMFF; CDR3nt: TGTGCCTGTGACCCCATACGGCGGACCTACGATCCTTCCTGGGACACCCGACAGATGTTTTTC
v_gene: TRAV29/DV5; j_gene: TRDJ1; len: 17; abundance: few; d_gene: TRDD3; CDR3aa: CAASGGYPPQYTDKLIF; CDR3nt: TGTGCAGCAAGCGGGGGATACCCTCCTCAGTACACCGATAAACTCATCTTT
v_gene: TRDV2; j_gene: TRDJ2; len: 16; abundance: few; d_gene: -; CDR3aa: CACDGVGNTLTAQLFF; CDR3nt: TGTGCCTGTGACGGGGTGGGGAATACTTTGACAGCACAACTCTTCTTT
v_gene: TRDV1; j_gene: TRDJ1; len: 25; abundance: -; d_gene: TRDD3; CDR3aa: CALGAIFTRHSYPRTGGTNTDKLIF; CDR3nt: TGTGCTCTTGGGGCAATATTTACGCGACATTCCTATCCCCGTACTGGGGGGACTAACACCGATAAACTCATCTTT
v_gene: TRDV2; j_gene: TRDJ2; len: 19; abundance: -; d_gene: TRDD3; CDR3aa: CACDAVLGDTLALTAQLFF; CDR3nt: TGTGCCTGTGACGCAGTACTGGGGGATACGCTAGCTTTGACAGCACAACTCTTCTTT
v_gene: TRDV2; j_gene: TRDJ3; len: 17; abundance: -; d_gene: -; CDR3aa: CACDPTGSSWDTRQMFF; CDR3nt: TGTGCCTGTGATCCTACTGGAAGCTCCTGGGACACCCGACAGATGTTTTTC
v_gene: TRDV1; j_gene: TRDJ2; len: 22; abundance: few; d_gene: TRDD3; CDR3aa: CALGERILFYWGKLPLTAQLFF; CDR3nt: TGTGCTCTTGGGGAAAGGATCCTGTTTTACTGGGGGAAACTACCGCTGACAGCACAACTCTTCTTT
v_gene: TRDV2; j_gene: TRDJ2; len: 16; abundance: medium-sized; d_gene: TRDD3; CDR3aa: CACDKLGDSLTAQLFF; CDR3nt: TGTGCCTGTGACAAACTGGGGGATAGTTTGACAGCACAACTCTTCTTT
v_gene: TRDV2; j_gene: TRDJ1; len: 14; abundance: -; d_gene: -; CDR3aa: CACDAVGYTDKLIF; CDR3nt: TGTGCCTGTGACGCCGTGGGATACACCGATAAACTCATCTTT
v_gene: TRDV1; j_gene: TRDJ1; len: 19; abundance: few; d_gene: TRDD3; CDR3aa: CALGEEWLGDRWWTDKLIF; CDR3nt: TGTGCTCTTGGGGAAGAATGGCTGGGGGATAGGTGGTGGACCGATAAACTCATCTTT
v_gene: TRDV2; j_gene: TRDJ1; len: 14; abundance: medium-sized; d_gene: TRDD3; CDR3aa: CACDTGIRTDKLIF; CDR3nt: TGTGCCTGTGACACCGGGATACGCACCGATAAACTCATCTTT
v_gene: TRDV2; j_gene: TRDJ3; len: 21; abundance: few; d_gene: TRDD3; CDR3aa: CACDKVLGDPKSSWDTRQMFF; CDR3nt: TGTGCCTGTGACAAAGTACTGGGGGACCCAAAAAGCTCCTGGGACACCCGACAGATGTTTTTC
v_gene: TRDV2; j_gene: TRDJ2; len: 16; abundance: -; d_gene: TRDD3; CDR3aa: CACDSLGDSLTAQLFF; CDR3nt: TGTGCCTGTGACTCCCTGGGGGATTCTTTGACAGCACAACTCTTCTTT
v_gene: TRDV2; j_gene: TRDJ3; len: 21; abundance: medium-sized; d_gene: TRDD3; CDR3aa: CACDTGNWGIRSSWDTRQMFF; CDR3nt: TGTGCCTGTGACACCGGAAACTGGGGGATACGGAGCTCCTGGGACACCCGACAGATGTTTTTC
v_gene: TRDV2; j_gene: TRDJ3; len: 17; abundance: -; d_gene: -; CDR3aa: CACDTTGYSWDTRQMFF; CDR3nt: TGTGCCTGTGACACTACGGGATACTCCTGGGACACCCGACAGATGTTTTTC
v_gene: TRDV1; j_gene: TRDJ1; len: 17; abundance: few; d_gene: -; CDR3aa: CALGELLRTGVHDKLIF; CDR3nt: TGTGCTCTTGGGGAACTTCTTCGTACGGGGGTTCACGATAAACTCATCTTT
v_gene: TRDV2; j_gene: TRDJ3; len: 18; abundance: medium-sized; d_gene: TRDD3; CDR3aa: CACDTAGGYAWDTRQMFF; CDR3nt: TGTGCCTGTGACACCGCTGGGGGATACGCCTGGGACACCCGACAGATGTTTTTC
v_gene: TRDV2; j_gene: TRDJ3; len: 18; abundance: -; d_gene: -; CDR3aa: CACDTAGVSSWDTRQMFF; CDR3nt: TGTGCCTGTGACACCGCTGGGGTCAGCTCCTGGGACACCCGACAGATGTTTTTC
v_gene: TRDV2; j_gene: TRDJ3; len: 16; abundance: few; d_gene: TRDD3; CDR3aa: CACDTWGILDTRQMFF; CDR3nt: TGTGCCTGTGACACCTGGGGGATACTGGACACCCGACAGATGTTTTTC
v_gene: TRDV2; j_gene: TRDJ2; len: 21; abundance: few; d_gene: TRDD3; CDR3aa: CACDQYWGDTRGIALTAQLFF; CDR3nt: TGTGCCTGTGACCAATACTGGGGGGATACAAGGGGTATAGCTTTGACAGCACAACTCTTCTTT
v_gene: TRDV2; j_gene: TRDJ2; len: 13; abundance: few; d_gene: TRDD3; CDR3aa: CACDWGMTAQLFF; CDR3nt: TGTGCCTGTGACTGGGGGATGACAGCACAACTCTTCTTT
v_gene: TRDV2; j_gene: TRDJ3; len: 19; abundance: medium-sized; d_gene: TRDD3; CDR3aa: CACDILGDGRSWDTRQMFF; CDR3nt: TGTGCCTGTGACATACTGGGGGATGGCCGCTCCTGGGACACCCGACAGATGTTTTTC
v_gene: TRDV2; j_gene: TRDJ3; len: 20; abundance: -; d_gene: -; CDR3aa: CACDTAEGGTYSWDTRQMFF; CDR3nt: TGTGCCTGTGACACCGCCGAGGGGGGGACCTATTCCTGGGACACCCGACAGATGTTTTTC
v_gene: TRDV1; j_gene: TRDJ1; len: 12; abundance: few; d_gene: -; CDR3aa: CALGELGDKLIF; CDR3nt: TGTGCTCTTGGGGAACTGGGGGATAAACTCATCTTT
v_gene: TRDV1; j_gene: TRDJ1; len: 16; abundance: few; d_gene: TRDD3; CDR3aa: CALGELLGWGIDKLIF; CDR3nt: TGTGCTCTTGGGGAACTCTTGGGGTGGGGGATCGATAAACTCATCTTT